Presented here are 19 T cell receptor beta chains from one specimen sequenced in a study of vaccination effects on CD4 cells after COVID-19. Following 10 days of culture, CD4+ T cells were isolated. Participants received two doses of either the BNT162b2 or mRNA-1273 vaccine. The antigens these receptors bind are not known. Profiling relied on immunoSEQ multiplex PCR, and the TCRdb table lists in-frame clones only, not all of them. Among about 71,000 clones listed, approximately 80% were seen once. This specimen consisted of CD4+ T cells from PBMCs cultured without peptide, obtained after COVID-19 vaccination. These receptors were obtained from a human donor who received a COVID-19 vaccine.

This chain links TRBV5-1 with TRBJ2-3, with 12 bases identical to TRBD2. Germline V CDR1 and CDR2: SGHRS, YFSETQ. This CDR3 contains 15 residues. V shed 2 bases, J shed 3 bases, and the junction held 1 base outside the gene matches. CDR3 sequence reads: CASSLTSGGTDTQYF. As DNA, the CDR3 is TGCGCCAGCAGCTTAACTAGCGGGGGGACAGATACGCAGTATTTT.

The CDR3 coding sequence is TGTGCCAGCAGGACCCTAGTCGAGGCCGGGGAGCTGTTTTTT. It translates to CASRTLVEAGELFF. The chain carries TRBV7-3 and TRBJ2-2, with D unresolved. The CDR3 is 14 residues long. Germline-derived CDR1 and CDR2 are SGHTA and FQGTGA. Trimming pared 6 bases from V and 6 bases from J, leaving 14 bases between.

The rearrangement joins TRBV5-1 to TRBJ2-2, with a weak D call TRBD1 (5 bases). V lost 0 bases and J 7 bases, leaving 10 bases between the germline ends. The CDR3 contains 14 residues. The germline V gene encodes CDR1 SGHRS and CDR2 YFSETQ. The CDR3 loop is CASSLEGVIGELFF. The CDR3 bases are TGCGCCAGCAGCTTGGAAGGGGTCATCGGGGAGCTGTTTTTT.

This sequence joins TRBV19 and TRBJ2-7, with D possibly called TRBD1 or TRBD2 (5 bases each). Germline-derived CDR1 and CDR2 are LNHDA and SQIVND (reference sequence). The V and J ends lost 5 bases and 1 base respectively, with 12 bases between them. CDR3 size: 14 residues. The CDR3 sequence is CASSPGTGSYEQYV. CDR3 in DNA: TGTGCCAGTAGTCCCGGGACGGGATCCTACGAGCAGTACGTC.

CDR3 coding DNA: TGTGCCAGCAGGATGGCCTCTGCTTCACCCCTCCACTTT. It specifies CASRMASASPLHF. The rearrangement uses TRBV12-3 or TRBV12-4 and TRBJ1-6; the D is unclear. V shed 6 bases and J shed 9 bases, with 12 bases lying between them. There are 13 residues in the CDR3.

The chain is built from TRBV5-1 and TRBJ2-1; D is unresolved. In germline, CDR1 is SGHRS, CDR2 YFSETQ. V was trimmed by 1 base and J by 12 bases, leaving 14 bases between them. CDR3 length: 13 amino acids. CDR3 region: CASSLTVLSGQFF. DNA of the CDR3: TGCGCCAGCAGCTTGACTGTCCTCTCGGGGCAGTTCTTC. The whole variable domain, filled in from reference TRBV5-1 and TRBJ2-1, reads KAGVTQTPRYLIKTRGQQVTLSCSPISGHRSVSWYQQTPGQGLQFLFEYFSETQRNKGNFPGRFSGRQFSNSRSEMNVSTLELGDSALYLCASSLTVLSGQFFGPGTRLTVL.

The rearrangement joins TRBV2 to TRBJ1-2, with TRBD1 matching 7 bases. The CDR3 is made up of 14 amino acids. V was clipped by 3 bases and J by 2 bases; unmatched bases: 3. Germline V gene data show CDR1 as SNHLY and CDR2 as FYNNEI. This CDR3 is CASSDGQANYGYTF. The CDR3 nucleotides are TGTGCCAGCAGTGACGGACAGGCGAACTATGGCTACACCTTC.

This chain uses TRBV19 with TRBJ1-6; tentatively, D is TRBD1 (6 bases). Germline values: CDR1 LNHDA, CDR2 SQIVND (reference sequence). The germline V and J ends were trimmed by 4 bases and 7 bases, with 17 bases remaining between them. The CDR3 length is 16 residues. This chain's CDR3 is CASSTRRGGANSPLHF. CDR3 DNA sequence: TGTGCCAGTAGTACGCGCCGGGGGGGCGCGAATTCACCCCTCCACTTT.

The CDR3 sequence: CASSLVRGGPSNEKLFF. CDR3 DNA sequence: TGTGCCAGCAGCTTAGTAAGAGGGGGGCCATCTAATGAAAAACTGTTTTTT. The chain is built from TRBV7-8 and TRBJ1-4; TRBD1 is a possible D gene (6 bases). Germline CDR1 reads SGHVS; CDR2 reads FQNEAQ. Trimming took off 1 base at V and 3 bases at J, with 15 bases between the two ends. The CDR3 has 17 amino acids.

The rearrangement joins TRBV7-9 to TRBJ2-4; D may be TRBD1 or TRBD2 (6 bases each). Trimming took 1 base from V and 2 from J, leaving 15 bases between them. The CDR3 has 17 residues. Germline values: CDR1 SEHNR, CDR2 FQNEAQ (reference sequence). The CDR3 DNA is TGTGCCAGCAGCTTAGGGCGCGGTGGGGGGCCCAAAAACATTCAGTACTTC. Its protein is CASSLGRGGGPKNIQYF.

The chain links TRBV6-5 to TRBJ1-2, with TRBD1 as a possible D gene (5 bases). Per the germline V gene, CDR1 is MNHEY and CDR2 is SVGAGI. V lost 8 bases and J lost 4, with 14 bases in between. This CDR3 has 13 amino acids. The CDR3 region has the DNA TGTGCCAGCCGCCAGGGCGCACCCTATGGCTACACCTTC. The encoded protein is CASRQGAPYGYTF.

The gene calls are TRBV18 and TRBJ1-5; 10 bases agree with TRBD1. The CDR3 extends over 20 amino acids. V lost 3 bases, J lost 2 bases, and 16 bases stayed unmatched. The germline V gene has CDR1 KGHSH and CDR2 LQKENI. CDR3 in amino acids: CASSPYRRGQGSAGNQPQHF. The CDR3 DNA follows: TGTGCCAGCTCACCTTACCGTAGGGGACAGGGGTCGGCCGGCAATCAGCCCCAGCATTTT.

This chain connects TRBV6-1 to TRBJ2-7, with 8 bases aligning to TRBD1. The J segment lost 2 bases and the V segment lost 0 bases, leaving 3 bases of the junction unmatched. The CDR3 is made up of 15 amino acids. CDR1 is MNHNS, CDR2 SASEGT, per germline. This CDR3 is CASSEARTGPYEQYV. CDR3 coding DNA: TGTGCCAGCAGTGAAGCCCGGACAGGGCCCTACGAGCAGTACGTC.

The chain links TRBV11-3 to TRBJ2-1; D is perhaps TRBD1 or TRBD2 (6 bases each). Germline CDR1 reads SGHNT; CDR2 reads YENEEA. Trimming removed 5 bases from V and 9 bases from J, with 14 bases in between. This CDR3 is 13 amino acids long. The CDR3 DNA reads as TGTGCCAGCAGCACTGAGGGGGGTTTTGAGCAGTTCTTC. Amino acid sequence: CASSTEGGFEQFF. The entire variable domain, with the rest obtained from reference TRBV11-3 and TRBJ2-1, is as follows: EAGVVQSPRYKIIEKKQPVAFWCNPISGHNTLYWYLQNLGQGPELLIRYENEEAVDDSQLPKDRFSAERLKGVDSTLKIQPAELGDSAVYLCASSTEGGFEQFFGPGTRLTVL.

This clone has only one observation. The V and J genes are TRBV2 and TRBJ1-5, with a weak D call TRBD1 (5 bases). The germline V gene has CDR1 SNHLY and CDR2 FYNNEI. This CDR3 has 19 amino acids. Trimming stripped 7 bases from V and 0 bases from J, with 25 bases between. For the CDR3, the DNA is TGTGCCAGCAACGATGGGGCGGAGGGGCTAGAATATAGCAATCAGCCCCAGCATTTT. Residues: CASNDGAEGLEYSNQPQHF.

CDR3: CASSQDSGSAFF. The CDR3 DNA is TGTGCCAGCAGCCAAGACTCAGGGTCAGCTTTCTTT. J is TRBJ1-1 and V is TRBV3-1 (or the pseudogene TRBV3-2), with D possibly being TRBD1 (5 bases). Germline lookup yields CDR1 LGHDT and CDR2 YNNKEL (reference sequence). The V end lost 0 bases, the J end lost 10 bases, and 9 bases lay between the germline ends. The length of the CDR3 is 12 residues.

This chain uses TRBV10-3 with TRBJ1-2, with 8 positions matching TRBD1. J gave up 8 bases and V 7 bases, and 12 bases lay outside the gene matches. This CDR3 has 14 residues. CDR1 is ENHRY and CDR2 is SYGVKD in the germline V gene. The DNA of the CDR3 is TGTGCCATCACTTATACCGGGACAGGTCCCGGCTACACCTTC. It yields the protein CAITYTGTGPGYTF.

This clone has a single count. V and J are TRBV24-1 and TRBJ2-7, with 13 bases lining up with TRBD2. The CDR3 consists of 17 residues. Germline CDR1 and CDR2: KGHDR and SFDVKD. V lost 8 bases to trimming and J lost 2 bases; unmatched junction nucleotides: 11. This chain's CDR3 is CATKGPGLAGIAYEQYV. As DNA, the CDR3 is TGTGCCACCAAGGGGCCGGGACTAGCGGGAATCGCCTACGAGCAGTACGTC.

The chain employs TRBV7-7 and TRBJ2-5, with TRBD2 matching over 8 bases. The CDR3 extends over 15 amino acids. Germline CDR1 reads SSHAT; CDR2 reads FNYEAQ (reference sequence). The V segment lost 5 bases and the J segment 5 bases; nucleotides outside the gene matches: 10. This CDR3 reads CASSPGGTGRETQYF. In DNA, the CDR3 is TGTGCCAGCAGCCCGGGGGGGACGGGCAGGGAGACCCAGTACTTC.